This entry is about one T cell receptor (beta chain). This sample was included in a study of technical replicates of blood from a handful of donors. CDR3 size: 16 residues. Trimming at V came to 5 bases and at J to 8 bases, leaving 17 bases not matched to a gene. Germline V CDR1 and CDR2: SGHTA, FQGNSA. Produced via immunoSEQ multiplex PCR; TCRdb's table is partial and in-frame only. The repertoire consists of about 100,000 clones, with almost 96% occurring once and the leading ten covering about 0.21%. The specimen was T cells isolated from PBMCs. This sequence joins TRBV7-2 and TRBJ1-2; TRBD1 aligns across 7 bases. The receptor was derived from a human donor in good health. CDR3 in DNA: TGTGCCAGCAGCCTACAAACGGTGACAGGGATGTGGGGCTACACCTTC. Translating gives CASSLQTVTGMWGYTF.